This T cell receptor beta chain was sequenced during a study of T-cell memory formation after mild COVID-19. Trimming pared 7 bases from V and 6 bases from J, leaving 13 bases between. There are 13 residues in the CDR3. A single record per CDR3 protein comes from TCRdb applying MiXCR to the 5' RACE reads. This table has 450,000 or so distinct CDR3 sequences, 20% to 25% appearing once. This clonotype was observed a handful of times. Sample: PBMCs or a T cell subset sorted from them (not recorded which). The TCR originated in an adult woman who had mild COVID-19 (a few samples of this study predate the infection). Cell type and time point are not known. The chain links TRBV12-3 or TRBV12-4 to TRBJ2-1, with D perhaps given as TRBD1 or TRBD2 (5 bases each). The DNA for the CDR3 is TGTGCCAGCACCCGGGACCCCCTCAATGAGCAGTTCTTC. Amino acids: CASTRDPLNEQFF.